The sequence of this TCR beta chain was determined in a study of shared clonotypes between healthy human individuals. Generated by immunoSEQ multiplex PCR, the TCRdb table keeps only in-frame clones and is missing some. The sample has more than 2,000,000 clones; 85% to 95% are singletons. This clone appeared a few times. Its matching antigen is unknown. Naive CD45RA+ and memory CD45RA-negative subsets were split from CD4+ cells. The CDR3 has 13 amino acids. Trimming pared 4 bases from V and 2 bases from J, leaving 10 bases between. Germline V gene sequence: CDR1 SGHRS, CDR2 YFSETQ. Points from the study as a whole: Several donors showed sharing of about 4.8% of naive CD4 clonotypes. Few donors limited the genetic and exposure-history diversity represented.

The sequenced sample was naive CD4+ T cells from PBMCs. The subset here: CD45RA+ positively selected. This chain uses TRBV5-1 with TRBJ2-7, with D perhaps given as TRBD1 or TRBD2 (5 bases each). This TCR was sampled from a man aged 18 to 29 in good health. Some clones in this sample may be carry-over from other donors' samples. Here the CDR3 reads CASSRDGPYEQYF. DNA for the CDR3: TGCGCCAGCAGCCGGGACGGACCCTACGAGCAGTACTTC. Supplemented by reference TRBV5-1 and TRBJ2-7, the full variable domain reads KAGVTQTPRYLIKTRGQQVTLSCSPISGHRSVSWYQQTPGQGLQFLFEYFSETQRNKGNFPGRFSGRQFSNSRSEMNVSTLELGDSALYLCASSRDGPYEQYFGPGTRLTVT.